A single sample is the source of the 22 T cell receptor beta chains below, sequenced in a study of control samples from healthy donors and cancer patients. Sequencing was performed with immunoSEQ multiplex PCR; in TCRdb, only in-frame clones are kept and a portion is missing. The profile shows approximately 120,000 clones, 85% to 90% of them singletons. Sample: blood. These receptor sequences come from a woman in her forties or fifties in good health.

This clone was detected only once. The V gene is TRBV27, the J gene TRBJ2-7, with D unresolved. Germline V gives CDR1 MNHEY, CDR2 SMNVEV (reference sequence). There are 12 residues in the CDR3. V shed 2 bases and J shed 4 bases, with 6 bases lying between them. CDR3 in amino acids: CASSLPMYEQYV. CDR3 DNA: TGTGCCAGCAGTTTACCGATGTACGAGCAGTACGTC.

This rearrangement joins TRBV9 to TRBJ2-1; 8 bases are shared with TRBD2. The V gene's germline CDR1 is SGDLS and CDR2 YYNGEE. V was pared by 1 base and J by 0 bases, with 6 bases of the junction left unmatched. This CDR3 is built from 17 residues. The CDR3: CASSVLAGRSSYNEQFF. CDR3 sequence (DNA): TGTGCCAGCAGCGTATTAGCGGGAAGAAGCTCCTACAATGAGCAGTTCTTC.

The chain employs TRBV21-1 and TRBJ1-1. TRBV21-1 constitutes a pseudogene. The CDR3 extends over 15 amino acids. CDR3: CASSIQGEGGTEAFF. The DNA for the CDR3 is TGTGCCAGCAGCATCCAGGGGGAGGGGGGCACTGAAGCTTTCTTT.

The chain is built from TRBV11-2 and TRBJ1-2, with D maybe TRBD1 (5 bases). The CDR3 is 14 residues long. Germline CDR1 and CDR2: SGHAT and FQNNGV. The ends were cut back, 0 bases at V and 4 bases at J, with 9 bases in the middle. The CDR3, as DNA: TGTGCCAGCAGCTTAGAGCGGGGCCCCTATGGCTACACCTTC. Translation gives CASSLERGPYGYTF.

The chain carries TRBV19 and TRBJ2-2; TRBD2 matches 13 bases. The CDR3 contains 14 residues. Losses at the gene ends were 8 bases for V and 5 bases for J; bases not matched to a gene: 2. Germline CDR1 is LNHDA and CDR2 is SQIVND (reference sequence). For the CDR3, the DNA is TGTGCCAGTTGGACTAGCGGGAGAACCGGGGAGCTGTTTTTT. It translates to CASWTSGRTGELFF.

The chain employs TRBV19 and TRBJ1-5; 9 bases are a match to TRBD1. V was pared by 7 bases and J by 0 bases, with 10 bases of the junction left unmatched. The CDR3 has 17 amino acids. From germline, CDR1 is LNHDA and CDR2 SQIVND (reference sequence). The CDR3 loop reads CASNRGTGRYSNQPQHF. The CDR3 DNA sequence: TGTGCCAGTAATAGGGGGACAGGGAGATATAGCAATCAGCCCCAGCATTTT.

Written as DNA, the CDR3 is TGTGCCTGGGGGGGCAGAGGGGGCTCTGGAAACACCATATATTTT. Protein product: CAWGGRGGSGNTIYF. This chain joins TRBV30 and TRBJ1-3; maybe TRBD1 (6 bases). The CDR3 spans 15 residues. In germline, CDR1 is GTSNPN, CDR2 SVGIG (reference sequence). V dropped 5 bases and J dropped 0 bases, with 14 bases sitting between them.

This chain connects TRBV7-9 to TRBJ2-2; 9 positions match TRBD1. Germline-derived CDR1 and CDR2 are SEHNR and FQNEAQ (reference sequence). Trimming cost V 2 bases and J 5 bases; bases outside gene matches: 6. The CDR3 spans 16 residues. The CDR3 here is CASSLLGQGTTGELFF. The CDR3 DNA sequence: TGTGCCAGCAGCTTACTGGGACAGGGTACAACCGGGGAGCTGTTTTTT.

The CDR3 loop is CASGSVPYPSGYYNEQFF. As DNA, the CDR3 is TGTGCTAGTGGTTCCGTACCTTACCCCAGCGGATACTACAATGAGCAGTTCTTC. The chain has TRBV12-5 and TRBJ2-1; a possible D gene is TRBD2 (5 bases). Trimming shortened V by 4 bases and J by 3 bases, and 22 bases separated the two germline ends. The CDR3 runs to 18 residues. Per germline, CDR1 LGHNT and CDR2 FRNRAP.

The chain links TRBV6-5 to TRBJ1-2; tentative D call: TRBD1 (6 bases). Looked up from germline, CDR1 is MNHEY and CDR2 is SVGAGI. Trimming stripped 5 bases from V and 3 bases from J, with 13 bases between. This CDR3 spans 14 amino acids. CDR3 bases: TGTGCCAGCAGTATGGGGGGCGCAGACTATGGCTACACCTTC. Its translation: CASSMGGADYGYTF.

The V and J genes are TRBV2 and TRBJ1-3; D is ambiguous. The germline CDR1 and CDR2 sequences are SNHLY and FYNNEI. CDR3 size: 13 residues. The V gene lost 4 bases and the J gene lost 0 bases, with 4 bases spanning the gap. The CDR3 loop reads CASSGTSGNTIYF. CDR3 DNA sequence: TGTGCCAGCAGTGGGACCTCTGGAAACACCATATATTTT. Supplemented by reference TRBV2 and TRBJ1-3, the full variable domain reads EPEVTQTPSHQVTQMGQEVILRCVPISNHLYFYWYRQILGQKVEFLVSFYNNEISEKSEIFDDQFSVERPDGSNFTLKIRSTKLEDSAMYFCASSGTSGNTIYFGEGSWLTVV.

The genes are TRBV4-1 and TRBJ1-1; the D is unclear. Per the germline V gene, CDR1 is MGHRA and CDR2 is YSYEKL. Trimming removed 2 bases at V and 1 base at J, with 8 bases between. This CDR3 region has 14 residues. Here the CDR3 DNA reads TGCGCCAGCAGCCAATATAGGGAGAACACTGAAGCTTTCTTT. It encodes CASSQYRENTEAFF.

The rearrangement uses TRBV24-1 and TRBJ2-1; 10 nucleotides agree with TRBD1. Germline V lookup: CDR1 KGHDR, CDR2 SFDVKD. J was trimmed by 6 bases and V by 4 bases; bases with no gene match: 8. The CDR3 sequence is 16 residues long. The chain's CDR3 is CATSDALGQGINEQFF. The DNA for the CDR3 is TGTGCCACCAGTGACGCCCTGGGACAGGGGATCAATGAGCAGTTCTTC.

The rearrangement links TRBV19 to TRBJ2-5; 7 bases are a match to TRBD2. The CDR3 is made up of 17 amino acids. The junction had 12 bases not matched to a gene; V was cut back by 1 base and J by 4 bases. CDR1 is LNHDA and CDR2 is SQIVND in the germline V gene (reference sequence). CDR3 in DNA: TGTGCCAGTAGTATAGCCCAGCGGGGTAGGGTAGGAGAGACCCAGTACTTC. Protein: CASSIAQRGRVGETQYF.

The DNA for the CDR3 is TGCAGCGTTTGGGGCTCTGGGGCCAACGTCCTGACTTTC. It specifies CSVWGSGANVLTF. This sequence joins TRBV29-1 and TRBJ2-6; no reliable D call. Trimming cost V 5 bases and J 0 bases, with 5 bases left between them. This CDR3 has 13 amino acids. Germline V gene sequence: CDR1 SQVTM, CDR2 ANQGSEA.

The J gene is TRBJ1-4, the V gene TRBV5-4; 8 nucleotides align to TRBD1. This CDR3 has 16 residues. V shed 3 bases and J 7 bases; nucleotides not matched to a gene: 11. Per germline, CDR1 SGHNT and CDR2 YYREEE (reference sequence). The CDR3 nucleotides are TGTGCCAGCAGCTCCGATGGACAGGGCTCCCTTGAAAAACTGTTTTTT. This gives the protein CASSSDGQGSLEKLFF.

This chain uses TRBV27 with TRBJ2-1; D may match TRBD1 or TRBD2 (5 bases each). The CDR3 is 13 residues long. CDR1 is MNHEY, CDR2 SMNVEV, per germline (reference sequence). V dropped 7 bases and J dropped 7 bases, with 14 bases sitting between them. The CDR3 protein is CASKFVGVNEQFF. CDR3 sequence (DNA): TGTGCCAGCAAGTTTGTGGGGGTTAATGAGCAGTTCTTC.

The rearrangement joins TRBV10-3 to TRBJ2-1, with TRBD1 as a possible D gene (5 bases). Germline CDR1 ENHRY, CDR2 SYGVKD. This CDR3 spans 14 amino acids. V lost 0 bases and J 9 bases, leaving 12 bases between the germline ends. In nucleotides, the CDR3 is TGTGCCATCAGTGAGTCGTTGGGGCGCAGTGAGCAGTTCTTC. Protein: CAISESLGRSEQFF.

In its sample, this clone was seen once. The chain uses TRBV14 and TRBJ1-5, with D perhaps matching TRBD1 (6 bases). CDR1 is SGHDN and CDR2 is FVKESK in the germline V gene. This CDR3 has 16 residues. Trimming removed 3 bases at V and 5 bases at J, with 17 bases between. CDR3 DNA sequence: TGTGCCAGCAGCCAGCCTCGCGGACAGAATTATCAGCCCCAGCATTTT. Translation: CASSQPRGQNYQPQHF. The full variable domain, completed using reference TRBV14 and TRBJ1-5, is EAGVTQFPSHSVIEKGQTVTLRCDPISGHDNLYWYRRVMGKEIKFLLHFVKESKQDESGMPNNRFLAERTGGTYSTLKVQPAELEDSGVYFCASSQPRGQNYQPQHFGDGTRLSIL.

The chain carries TRBV25-1 and TRBJ2-4; possibly TRBD1 for D (7 bases). V was clipped by 2 bases and J by 6 bases, with 17 bases between them. The CDR3 is made up of 16 amino acids. The germline CDR1 and CDR2 sequences are MGHDK and SYGVNS. The CDR3 reads CASSEGGTAKRNIQYF. DNA of the CDR3: TGTGCCAGCAGTGAAGGCGGGACAGCTAAGAGAAACATTCAGTACTTC.

The J gene is TRBJ1-2, the V gene TRBV4-3; TRBD1 agrees at 9 bases. Germline V gene lookup returns CDR1 LGHNA and CDR2 YSLEER. The length of the CDR3 is 21 residues. V gave up 0 bases and J gave up 5 bases; unmatched junction bases: 22. CDR3 nucleotide sequence: TGCGCCAGCAGCCAAGATACAGATATTTGGACAGGGGCCCCTGGAAGGTATGGCTACACCTTC. It codes for CASSQDTDIWTGAPGRYGYTF.

The chain uses TRBV4-3 and TRBJ1-5; no clear D gene. Trimming cost V 0 bases and J 3 bases, with 12 bases left between them. The CDR3 is 16 residues long. CDR1 LGHNA and CDR2 YSLEER come from the germline V gene. CDR3 loop: CASSQDSRMNNQPQHF. In DNA, the CDR3 is TGCGCCAGCAGCCAAGATTCGCGGATGAACAATCAGCCCCAGCATTTT.